These 9 T cell receptor beta chains originate from one sample sequenced in a study of CD8+ T cells in alopecia areata (dated by TCRdb to the late 2010s). Library preparation was by the immunoSEQ multiplex PCR assay. RNA was extracted from all samples and reverse transcribed into cDNA, which served as template for TCR sequencing. TCRdb carries this immuneACCESS record with in-frame sequences only. Its versions omit some clonotypes, under half of them owing to an unresolved V gene in the studies checked, with the rest unexplained. The sample table shows 120,000 or so clones, and about 46% are seen once. The leading ten clones occupy about 11% of the sample. Sequencing input: NKG2D-low CD8+ T cells sorted from blood. What the cell subset or site label conveys for this sample: sorted CD8+ NKG2D-low blood T cells. These receptors all stem from a human donor with alopecia areata.

This clone was found a few times. The chain combines TRBV29-1 with TRBJ2-2; D remains ambiguous. Looked up from germline, CDR1 is SQVTM and CDR2 is ANQGSEA. Trimming pared 6 bases from V and 6 bases from J, leaving 8 bases between. This CDR3 spans 11 amino acids. The CDR3 nucleotides are TGCAGCGTCGTACGAGCCGGGGAGCTGTTTTTT. Amino acids: CSVVRAGELFF.

The rearrangement links TRBV29-1 to TRBJ2-3; D not certain. The CDR3 loop spans 14 amino acids. Germline CDR1 SQVTM, CDR2 ANQGSEA. The ends were cut back, 3 bases at V and 5 bases at J, with 15 bases in the middle. CDR3 in amino acids: CSVEFWSFQDTQYF. The CDR3 region has the DNA TGCAGCGTTGAGTTTTGGAGCTTTCAAGATACGCAGTATTTT.

The chain joins TRBV9 to TRBJ2-3; tentative D call: TRBD2 (5 bases). CDR3 length equals 14 residues. V shed 0 bases and J shed 4 bases, with 9 bases lying between them. From germline, CDR1 is SGDLS and CDR2 YYNGEE. The CDR3 loop reads CASSVVRGPDTQYF. The DNA for the CDR3 is TGTGCCAGCAGCGTAGTGCGCGGGCCAGATACGCAGTATTTT. The full variable domain, its missing parts supplied by reference TRBV9 and TRBJ2-3, is DSGVTQTPKHLITATGQRVTLRCSPRSGDLSVYWYQQSLDQGLQFLIQYYNGEERAKGNILERFSAQQFPDLHSELNLSSLELGDSALYFCASSVVRGPDTQYFGPGTRLTVL.

This clone was counted only a few times. The CDR3 loop reads CSVEDPLAGEAYEQYF. CDR3 DNA: TGCAGCGTTGAAGACCCTCTAGCGGGAGAGGCTTACGAGCAGTACTTC. The chain combines TRBV29-1 with TRBJ2-7, with 10 bases identical to TRBD2. J lost 4 bases, V lost 0 bases, and 9 bases had no gene match. The CDR3 length is 16 residues. CDR1 is SQVTM and CDR2 is ANQGSEA in the germline V gene.

The CDR3 DNA follows: TGTGCCAGCAGCGACGGGACAGCACAAGAGACCCAGTACTTC. Residues: CASSDGTAQETQYF. The V call is TRBV5-6, the J call TRBJ2-5; the match to TRBD1 covers 7 bases. Germline CDR1 and CDR2: SGHDT and YYEEEE. This CDR3 has 14 amino acids. With 4 bases clipped from V and 2 bases from J, the junction kept 5 bases outside the gene matches.

The gene calls are TRBV13 and TRBJ2-2; D gene uncertain. This CDR3 is 15 amino acids long. The germline V gene encodes CDR1 PRHDT and CDR2 FYEKMQ (reference sequence). The germline V and J ends were trimmed by 5 bases and 2 bases, with 12 bases remaining between them. The CDR3 sequence is CASSPQPTNTGELFF. DNA for the CDR3: TGTGCCAGCAGCCCACAGCCGACAAACACCGGGGAGCTGTTTTTT.

The chain uses TRBV27 and TRBJ2-7, with 8 nucleotides matching TRBD2. V lost 2 bases, J lost 13 bases, and 7 bases stayed unmatched. Germline V gives CDR1 MNHEY, CDR2 SMNVEV (reference sequence). This CDR3 has 12 amino acids. The DNA for the CDR3 is TGTGCCAGCAGTTTAGTAGCGGGACACCTCTACTTC. Protein product: CASSLVAGHLYF.

DNA of the CDR3: TGCGCCAGCAGTCCCAACGGGACCAGGGTTCGGATTCAGTACTTC. It translates to CASSPNGTRVRIQYF. V gene TRBV23-1 combines with J gene TRBJ2-4; D might be TRBD1 or TRBD2, each matching 5 bases. TRBV23-1 is marked as an open reading frame, function uncertain. The CDR3 runs 15 residues. Trimming left V 4 bases short and J 10 bases short, with 20 bases between.

This chain's CDR3 is CASSSGLAGAETQYF. CDR3 DNA sequence: TGTGCCAGCAGTTCGGGACTAGCGGGAGCAGAGACCCAGTACTTC. V gene TRBV27 combines with J gene TRBJ2-5; 14 bases map to TRBD2. CDR3 length equals 15 residues. The germline V gene has CDR1 MNHEY and CDR2 SMNVEV (reference sequence). J was trimmed by 4 bases and V by 4 bases; bases with no gene match: 2.